The clone carrying this T cell receptor beta chain has just a few counts. Its cognate antigen is unknown. This sample was included in a study of vaccination and CD4 T cells after COVID-19. Germline V gene data show CDR1 as SGHRS and CDR2 as YFSETQ. V gave up 6 bases and J gave up 5 bases; unmatched junction bases: 11. The CDR3 length is 16 residues. Sequenced with the Oncomine TCR Beta short-read assay was DNA taken from cultured CD4+ T cells. TCRdb reanalysed the PCR reads using MiXCR and keeps one entry per CDR3 protein. The table has roughly 17,000 distinct CDR3 sequences, around 23% seen once. This sample's treatment: roughly 10-day PBMC culture with coronavirus spike peptide pools or control peptides (ViraFEST assay).

V is TRBV5-1 and J is TRBJ1-6; 7 bases align to TRBD1. The receptor comes from a human donor with COVID-19. The specimen was cultured CD4+ T cells from blood. CDR3 nucleotide sequence: TGCGCCAGCAACTCAGGGGGAGGGGAGAATAATTCACCCCTCCACTTT. It codes for CASNSGGGENNSPLHF.